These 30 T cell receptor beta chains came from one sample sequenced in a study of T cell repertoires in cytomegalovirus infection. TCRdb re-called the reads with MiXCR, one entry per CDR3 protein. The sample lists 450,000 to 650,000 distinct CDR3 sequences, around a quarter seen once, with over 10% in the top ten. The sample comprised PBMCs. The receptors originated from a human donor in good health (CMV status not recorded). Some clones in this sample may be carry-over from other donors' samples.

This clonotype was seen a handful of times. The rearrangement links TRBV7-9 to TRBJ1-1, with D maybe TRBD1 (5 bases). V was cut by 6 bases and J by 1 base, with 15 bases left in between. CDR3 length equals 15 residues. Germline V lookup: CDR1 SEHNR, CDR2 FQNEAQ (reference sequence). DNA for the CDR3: TGTGCCAGCAGGGGAGATAGGGACCGGAACACTGAAGCTTTCTTT. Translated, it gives CASRGDRDRNTEAFF.

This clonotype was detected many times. The CDR3 DNA follows: TGTGCCAGCAGCTCCGGGATTGGGAGGACGGGGAACACTGAAGCTTTCTTT. This encodes CASSSGIGRTGNTEAFF. The chain uses TRBV7-6 and TRBJ1-1; D is uncertain. Trimming took off 4 bases at V and 1 base at J, with 19 bases between the two ends. This CDR3 is 17 amino acids long. Germline V CDR1 and CDR2: SGHVS, FNYEAQ.

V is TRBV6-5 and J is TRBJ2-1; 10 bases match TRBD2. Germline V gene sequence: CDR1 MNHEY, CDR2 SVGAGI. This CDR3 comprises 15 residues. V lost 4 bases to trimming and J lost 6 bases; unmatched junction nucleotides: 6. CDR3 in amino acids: CASSWTGTSVNEQFF. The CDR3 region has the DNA TGTGCCAGCAGTTGGACCGGGACTAGCGTCAATGAGCAGTTCTTC.

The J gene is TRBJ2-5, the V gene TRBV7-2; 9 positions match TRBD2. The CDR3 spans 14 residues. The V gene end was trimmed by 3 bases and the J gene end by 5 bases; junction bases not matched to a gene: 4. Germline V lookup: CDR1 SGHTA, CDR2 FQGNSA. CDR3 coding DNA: TGTGCCAGCAGCTTCCTAGGACTAGCGGAGACCCAGTACTTC. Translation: CASSFLGLAETQYF.

In DNA form, the CDR3 reads TGTGCCAGCAGCTACCGACAGTCTTACAATGAGCAGTTCTTC. Translation gives CASSYRQSYNEQFF. V and J are TRBV7-9 and TRBJ2-1, with D maybe TRBD1 (5 bases). The germline V gene has CDR1 SEHNR and CDR2 FQNEAQ (reference sequence). Trimming took 4 bases from V and 4 from J, leaving 11 bases between them. CDR3 length equals 14 residues.

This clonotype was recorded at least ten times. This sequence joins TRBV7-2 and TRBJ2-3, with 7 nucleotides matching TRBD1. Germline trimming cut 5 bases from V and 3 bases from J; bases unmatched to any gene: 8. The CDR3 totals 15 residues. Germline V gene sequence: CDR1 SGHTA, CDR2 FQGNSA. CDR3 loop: CASSVPVTGTDTQYF. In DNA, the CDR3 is TGTGCCAGCAGCGTCCCGGTGACAGGGACAGATACGCAGTATTTT.

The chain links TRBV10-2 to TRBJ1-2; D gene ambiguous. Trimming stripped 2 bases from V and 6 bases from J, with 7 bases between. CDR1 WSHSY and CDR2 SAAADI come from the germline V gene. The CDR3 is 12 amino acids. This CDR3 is CASSEGYNGYTF. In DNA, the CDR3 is TGCGCCAGCAGTGAGGGCTATAATGGCTACACCTTC.

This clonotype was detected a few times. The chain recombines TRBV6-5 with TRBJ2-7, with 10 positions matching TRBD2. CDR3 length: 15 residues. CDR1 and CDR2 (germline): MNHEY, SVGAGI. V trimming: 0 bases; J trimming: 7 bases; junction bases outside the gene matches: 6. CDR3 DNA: TGTGCCAGCAGTTACTCCGGGCTAGCGGGAGCGGAGCAGTACGTC. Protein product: CASSYSGLAGAEQYV.

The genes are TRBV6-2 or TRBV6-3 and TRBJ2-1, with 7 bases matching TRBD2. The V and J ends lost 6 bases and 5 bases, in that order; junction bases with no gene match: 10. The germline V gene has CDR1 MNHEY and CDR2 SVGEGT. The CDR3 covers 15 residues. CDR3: CASRHPRLANNEQFF. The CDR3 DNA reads TGTGCCAGCAGACACCCGCGACTAGCAAACAATGAGCAGTTCTTC.

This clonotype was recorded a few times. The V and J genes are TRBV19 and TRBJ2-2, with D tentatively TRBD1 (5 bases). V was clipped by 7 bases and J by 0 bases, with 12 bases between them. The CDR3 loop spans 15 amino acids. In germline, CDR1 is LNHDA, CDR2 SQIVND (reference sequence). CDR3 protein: CASKRTDTNTGELFF. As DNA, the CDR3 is TGTGCCAGTAAACGGACGGACACGAACACCGGGGAGCTGTTTTTT.

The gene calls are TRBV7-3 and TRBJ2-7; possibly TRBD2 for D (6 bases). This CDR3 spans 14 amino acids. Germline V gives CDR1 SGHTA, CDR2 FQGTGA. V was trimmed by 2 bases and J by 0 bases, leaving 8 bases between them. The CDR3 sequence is CASSLLARSYEQYF. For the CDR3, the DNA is TGTGCCAGCAGCTTACTAGCGCGCTCCTACGAGCAGTACTTC.

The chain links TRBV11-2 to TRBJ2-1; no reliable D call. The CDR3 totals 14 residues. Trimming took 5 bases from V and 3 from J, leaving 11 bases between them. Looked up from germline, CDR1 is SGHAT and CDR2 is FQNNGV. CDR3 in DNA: TGTGCCAGCAGCCCCTCTGGTTACTACAATGAGCAGTTCTTC. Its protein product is CASSPSGYYNEQFF. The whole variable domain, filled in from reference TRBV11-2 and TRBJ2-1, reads EAGVAQSPRYKIIEKRQSVAFWCNPISGHATLYWYQQILGQGPKLLIQFQNNGVVDDSQLPKDRFSAERLKGVDSTLKIQPAKLEDSAVYLCASSPSGYYNEQFFGPGTRLTVL.

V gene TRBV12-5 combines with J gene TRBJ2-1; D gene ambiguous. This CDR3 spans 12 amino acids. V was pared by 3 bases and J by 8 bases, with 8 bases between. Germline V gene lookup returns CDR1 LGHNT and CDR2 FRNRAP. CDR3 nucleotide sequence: TGTGCTAGTGGTTTTTCGGGCTATGAGCAGTTCTTC. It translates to CASGFSGYEQFF.

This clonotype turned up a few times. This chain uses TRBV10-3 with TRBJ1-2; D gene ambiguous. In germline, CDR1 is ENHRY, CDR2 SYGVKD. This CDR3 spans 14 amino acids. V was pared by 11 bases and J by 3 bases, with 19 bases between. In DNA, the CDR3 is TGTGCCCTCCAGCCGGGAGGTGGGGACTATGGCTACACCTTC. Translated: CALQPGGGDYGYTF.

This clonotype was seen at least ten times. The CDR3 DNA is TGTGCCAGCAGCTTCTCCCTTCAGGACCAAGAGACCCAGTACTTC. Translated: CASSFSLQDQETQYF. This chain joins TRBV7-6 and TRBJ2-5; D is undetermined. CDR3 length: 15 residues. V gave up 3 bases and J gave up 0 bases, with 11 bases separating them. In germline, CDR1 is SGHVS, CDR2 FNYEAQ.

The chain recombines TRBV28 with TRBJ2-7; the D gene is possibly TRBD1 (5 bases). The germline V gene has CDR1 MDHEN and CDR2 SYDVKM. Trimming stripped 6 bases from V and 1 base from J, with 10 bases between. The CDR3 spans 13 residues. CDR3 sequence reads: CASRVQASYEQYF. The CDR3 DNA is TGTGCCAGCAGGGTACAGGCTTCCTACGAGCAGTACTTC.

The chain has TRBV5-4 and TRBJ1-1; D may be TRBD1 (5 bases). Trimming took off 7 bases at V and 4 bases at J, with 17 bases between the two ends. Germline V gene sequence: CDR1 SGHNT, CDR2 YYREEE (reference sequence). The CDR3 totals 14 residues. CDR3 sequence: CASRGGGSGTEAFF. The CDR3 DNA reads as TGTGCCAGCCGCGGGGGGGGGTCGGGCACTGAAGCTTTCTTT.

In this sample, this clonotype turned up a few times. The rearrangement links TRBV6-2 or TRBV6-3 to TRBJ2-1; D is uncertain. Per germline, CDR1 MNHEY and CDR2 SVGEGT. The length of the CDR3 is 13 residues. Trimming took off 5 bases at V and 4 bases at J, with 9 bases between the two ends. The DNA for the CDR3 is TGTGCCAGCAGTCCCCTTTTTTACAATGAGCAGTTCTTC. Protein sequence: CASSPLFYNEQFF.

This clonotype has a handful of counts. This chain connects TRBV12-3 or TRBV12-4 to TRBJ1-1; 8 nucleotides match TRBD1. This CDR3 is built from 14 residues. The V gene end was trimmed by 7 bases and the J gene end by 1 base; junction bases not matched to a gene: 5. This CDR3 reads CASTLGTGNTEAFF. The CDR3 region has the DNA TGTGCCAGCACTTTGGGGACAGGGAACACTGAAGCTTTCTTT.

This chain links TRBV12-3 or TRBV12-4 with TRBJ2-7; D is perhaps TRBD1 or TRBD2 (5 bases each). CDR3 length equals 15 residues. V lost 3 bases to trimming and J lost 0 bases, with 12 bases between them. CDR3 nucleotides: TGTGCCAGCAGTTTGGGCAGGGAGAGCTCCTACGAGCAGTACGTC. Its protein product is CASSLGRESSYEQYV.

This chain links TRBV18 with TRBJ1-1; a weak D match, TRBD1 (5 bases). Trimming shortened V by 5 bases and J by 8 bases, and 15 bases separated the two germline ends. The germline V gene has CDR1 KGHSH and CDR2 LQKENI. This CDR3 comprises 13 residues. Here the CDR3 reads CASSTFRDPEAFF. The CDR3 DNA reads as TGTGCCAGCTCAACCTTCCGGGACCCCGAAGCTTTCTTT. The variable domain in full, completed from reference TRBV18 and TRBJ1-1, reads NAGVMQNPRHLVRRRGQEARLRCSPMKGHSHVYWYRQLPEEGLKFMVYLQKENIIDESGMPKERFSAEFPKEGPSILRIQQVVRGDSAAYFCASSTFRDPEAFFGQGTRLTVV.

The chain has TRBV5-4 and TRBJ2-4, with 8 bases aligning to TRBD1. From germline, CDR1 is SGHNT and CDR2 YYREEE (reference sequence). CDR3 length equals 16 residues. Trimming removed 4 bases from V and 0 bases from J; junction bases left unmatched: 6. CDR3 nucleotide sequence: TGTGCCAGCAGCCGTCAGGGGGCCCTAGCCAAAAACATTCAGTACTTC. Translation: CASSRQGALAKNIQYF.

Written as DNA, the CDR3 is TGTGCCAGCAGCTTAGTGGGGATAGAGGGGACGAACGGTCAGTACTTC. Translated: CASSLVGIEGTNGQYF. The chain couples TRBV7-8 to TRBJ2-7; D possibly matches TRBD1 or TRBD2 (5 bases each). The CDR3 runs to 16 residues. V was cut by 1 base and J by 10 bases, with 23 bases left in between. Germline assignment: CDR1 SGHVS and CDR2 FQNEAQ.

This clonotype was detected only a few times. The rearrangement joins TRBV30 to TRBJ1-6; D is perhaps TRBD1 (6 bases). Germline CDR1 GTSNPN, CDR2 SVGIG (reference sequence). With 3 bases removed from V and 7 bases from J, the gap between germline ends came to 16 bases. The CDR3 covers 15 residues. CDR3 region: CAWRGIDRPNSPLHF. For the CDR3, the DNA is TGTGCCTGGAGAGGGATCGACAGGCCGAATTCACCCCTCCACTTT.

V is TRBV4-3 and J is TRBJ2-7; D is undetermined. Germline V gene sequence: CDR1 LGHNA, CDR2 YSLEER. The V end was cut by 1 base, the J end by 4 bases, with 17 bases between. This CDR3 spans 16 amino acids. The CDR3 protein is CASSQGGRRAVYEQYF. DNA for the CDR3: TGCGCCAGCAGCCAAGGCGGTCGCCGTGCGGTGTACGAGCAGTACTTC.

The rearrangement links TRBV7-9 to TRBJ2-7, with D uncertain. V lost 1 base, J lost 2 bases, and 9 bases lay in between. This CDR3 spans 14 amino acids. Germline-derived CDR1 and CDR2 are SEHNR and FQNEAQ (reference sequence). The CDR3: CASSLGLEPYEQYF. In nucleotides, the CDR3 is TGTGCCAGCAGCTTAGGGCTGGAACCCTACGAGCAGTACTTC.

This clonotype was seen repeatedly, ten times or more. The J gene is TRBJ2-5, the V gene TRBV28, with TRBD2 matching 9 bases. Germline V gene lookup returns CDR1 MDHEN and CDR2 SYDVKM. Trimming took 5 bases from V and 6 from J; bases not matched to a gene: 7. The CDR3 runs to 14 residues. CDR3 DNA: TGTGCCAGCAGTCCTCAGCGGGAGGCGAAGACCCAGTACTTC. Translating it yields CASSPQREAKTQYF. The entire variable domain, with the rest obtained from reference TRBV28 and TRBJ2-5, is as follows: DVKVTQSSRYLVKRTGEKVFLECVQDMDHENMFWYRQDPGLGLRLIYFSYDVKMKEKGDIPEGYSVSREKKERFSLILESASTNQTSMYLCASSPQREAKTQYFGPGTRLLVL.

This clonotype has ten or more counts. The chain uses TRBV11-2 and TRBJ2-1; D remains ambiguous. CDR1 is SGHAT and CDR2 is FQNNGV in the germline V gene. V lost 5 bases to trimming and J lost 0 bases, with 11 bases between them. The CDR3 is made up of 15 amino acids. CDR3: CASSPIRSSYNEQFF. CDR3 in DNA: TGTGCCAGCAGCCCTATAAGGAGCTCCTACAATGAGCAGTTCTTC.

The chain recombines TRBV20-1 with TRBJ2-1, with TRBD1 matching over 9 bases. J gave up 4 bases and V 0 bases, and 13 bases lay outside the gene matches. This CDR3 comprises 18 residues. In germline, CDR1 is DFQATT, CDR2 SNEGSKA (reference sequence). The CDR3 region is CSARDRAGGQGLYNEQFF. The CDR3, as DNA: TGCAGTGCTAGAGATCGGGCTGGGGGACAGGGCCTATACAATGAGCAGTTCTTC.

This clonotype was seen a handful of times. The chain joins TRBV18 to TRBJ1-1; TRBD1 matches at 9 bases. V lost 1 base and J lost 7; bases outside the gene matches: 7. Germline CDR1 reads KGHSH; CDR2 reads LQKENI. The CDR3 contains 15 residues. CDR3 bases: TGTGCCAGCTCACCACTGAGGGACAGGGAAAGTGAAGCTTTCTTT. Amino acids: CASSPLRDRESEAFF.